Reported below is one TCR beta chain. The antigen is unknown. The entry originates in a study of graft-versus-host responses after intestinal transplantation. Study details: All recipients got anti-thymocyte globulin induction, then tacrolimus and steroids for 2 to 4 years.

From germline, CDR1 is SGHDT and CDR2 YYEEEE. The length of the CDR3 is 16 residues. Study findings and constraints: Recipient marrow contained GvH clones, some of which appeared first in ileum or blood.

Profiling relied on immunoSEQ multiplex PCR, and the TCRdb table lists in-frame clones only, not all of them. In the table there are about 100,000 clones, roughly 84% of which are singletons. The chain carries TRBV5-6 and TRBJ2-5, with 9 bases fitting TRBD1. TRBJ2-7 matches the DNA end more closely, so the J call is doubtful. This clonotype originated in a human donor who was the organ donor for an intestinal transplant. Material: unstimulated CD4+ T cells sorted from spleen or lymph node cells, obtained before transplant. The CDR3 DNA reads TGTGCCAGCAGCTGGGGCCCCGGGACAGGGAGGAACGAGCAGTACTTC. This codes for CASSWGPGTGRNEQYF.